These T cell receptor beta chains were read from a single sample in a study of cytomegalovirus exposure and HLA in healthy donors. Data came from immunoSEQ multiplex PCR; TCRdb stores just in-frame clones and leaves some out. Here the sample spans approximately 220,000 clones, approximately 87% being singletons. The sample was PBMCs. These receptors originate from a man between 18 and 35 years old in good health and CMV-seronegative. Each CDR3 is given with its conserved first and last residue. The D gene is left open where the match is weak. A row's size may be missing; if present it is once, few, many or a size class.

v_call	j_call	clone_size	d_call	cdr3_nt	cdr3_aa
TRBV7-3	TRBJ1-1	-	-	TGTGCCAGCAGCTCCGACAGGAACACTGAAGCTTTCTTT	CASSSDRNTEAFF
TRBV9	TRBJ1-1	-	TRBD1	TGTGCCAGCAGCCTAGGGGTAGGGGGCTTGACTGAAGCTTTCTTT	CASSLGVGGLTEAFF
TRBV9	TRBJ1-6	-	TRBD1	TGTGCCAGCAGCCGAACAGGGGAGAATTGGTCACCCCTCCACTTT	CASSRTGENWSPLHF
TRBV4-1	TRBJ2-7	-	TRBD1	TGCGCCAGCAGCCCTACAGGGGTCGAGCAGTACTTC	CASSPTGVEQYF
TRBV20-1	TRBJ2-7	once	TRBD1	TGCAGTGCTAGGGACAGGTTCGAGCAGTACTTC	CSARDRFEQYF
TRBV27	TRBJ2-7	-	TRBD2	TGTGCCAGCAGTTCAAGCGGGAGGTCCTACGAGCAGTACTTC	CASSSSGRSYEQYF
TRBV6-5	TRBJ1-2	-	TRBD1	TGTGCCAGCAGAAAACAGGGGATTGACTATGGCTACACCTTC	CASRKQGIDYGYTF
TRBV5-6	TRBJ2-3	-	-	TGTGCCAGCAGCTTGGGGGCTCAACGGGATACGCAGTATTTT	CASSLGAQRDTQYF
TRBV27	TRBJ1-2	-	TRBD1	TGTGCCAGCCGTCCTCAACCCGCGACAGGGTATTATGGCTACACCTTC	CASRPQPATGYYGYTF
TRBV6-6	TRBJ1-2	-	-	TGTGCCAGCAGCCGCCTCGCACTGGACAGTGGCTATGGCTACACCTTC	CASSRLALDSGYGYTF
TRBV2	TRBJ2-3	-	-	TGTGCCAGCAGTGAGATAACTTCTTTACTCACAGATACGCAGTATTTT	CASSEITSLLTDTQYF
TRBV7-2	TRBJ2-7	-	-	TGTGCCAGCAGCTTACGGTGGGGCCCCTACGAGCAGTACTTC	CASSLRWGPYEQYF
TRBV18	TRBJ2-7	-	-	TGTGCCAGCTCATCCCGAGATTACGAGCAGTACTTC	CASSSRDYEQYF
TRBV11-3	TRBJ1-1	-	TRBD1	TGTGCCAGCAGCCAAGGGACAGCCACTGAAGCTTTCTTT	CASSQGTATEAFF
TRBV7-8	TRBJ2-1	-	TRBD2	TGTGCCAGCAGCTTAGTCCGGATAGCGGGAGATAATGAGCAGTTCTTC	CASSLVRIAGDNEQFF
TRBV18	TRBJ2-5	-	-	TGTGCCAGCTCACCACCCTCACGAGGGCCAGAGACCCAGTACTTC	CASSPPSRGPETQYF
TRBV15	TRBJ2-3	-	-	TGTGCCACCAGCAGAGATCCAGCGGTTAGTTATACGCAGTATTTT	CATSRDPAVSYTQYF
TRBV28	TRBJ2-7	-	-	TGTGCCAGCAGCCTACTTGAGTACGAGCAGTACTTC	CASSLLEYEQYF
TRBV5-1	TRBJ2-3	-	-	TGCGCCAGCAGACCCTACTCGGCAGATACGCAGTATTTT	CASRPYSADTQYF
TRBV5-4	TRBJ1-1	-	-	TGTGCCAGCAGCTTGGACAGGGTTGGAGCTTTCTTT	CASSLDRVGAFF
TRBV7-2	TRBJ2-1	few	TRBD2	TGTGCCAGCAGCTTAGTGGGGACTAGCGGGAGTAATGAGCAGTTCTTC	CASSLVGTSGSNEQFF
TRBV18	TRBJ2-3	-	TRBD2	TGTGCCAGCACAGAGCGGGGACCTAGCACAGATACGCAGTATTTT	CASTERGPSTDTQYF
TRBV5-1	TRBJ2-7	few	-	TGCGCCAGCACAGAGCAGTACTTC	CASTEQYF
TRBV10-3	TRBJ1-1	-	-	TGTGCCATCAGTCTGTCTTCCGACACTGAAGCTTTCTTT	CAISLSSDTEAFF
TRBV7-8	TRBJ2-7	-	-	TGTGCCAGCAGCTTAGGGGCCTCAGGGGAACGAAACTACGAGCAGTACTTC	CASSLGASGERNYEQYF
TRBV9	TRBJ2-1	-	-	TGTGCCAGCAGCCCTAGCTGGAATGAGCAGTTCTTC	CASSPSWNEQFF
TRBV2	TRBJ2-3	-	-	TGTGCCAGCAGTGAAGCGGGCAGGGGAGGGGACACAGATACGCAGTATTTT	CASSEAGRGGDTDTQYF
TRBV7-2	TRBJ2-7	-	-	TGTGCCAGCAGCTTAGCTAGCCTTAGCTCCTACGAGCAGTACTTC	CASSLASLSSYEQYF
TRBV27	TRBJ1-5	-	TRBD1	TGTGCCAGCAGTTACAGACAGGGGGCCCAGCCCCAGCATTTT	CASSYRQGAQPQHF
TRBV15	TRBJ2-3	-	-	TGTGCCACGCACGCGGCATCTCAGGGGGATACGCAGTATTTT	CATHAASQGDTQYF
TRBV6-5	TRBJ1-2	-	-	TGTGCCAGCAGTTACATAACAGGGAGTGGCTACACCTTC	CASSYITGSGYTF
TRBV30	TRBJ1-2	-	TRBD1	TGTGCCTGGTACGCTGGAAACCCCGGACAGGGGCGAGTAGGCTACACCTTC	CAWYAGNPGQGRVGYTF
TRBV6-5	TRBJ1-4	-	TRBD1	TGTGCCAGCAGTTTAGGACAGGGGGTATTAGAACTGTTTTTT	CASSLGQGVLELFF
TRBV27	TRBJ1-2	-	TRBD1	TGTGCCAGCAGTGACAGGGTTAGAGGCGGCTACACCTTC	CASSDRVRGGYTF
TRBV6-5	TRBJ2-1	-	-	TGTGCCAGCAGTTACTCAGATCCTAGAAGTAGTGAGCAGTTCTTC	CASSYSDPRSSEQFF
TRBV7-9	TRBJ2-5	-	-	TGTGCCAGCAGCCCGGGGAATGAGACCCAGTACTTC	CASSPGNETQYF
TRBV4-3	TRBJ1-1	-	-	TGCGCCAGCAGCCAAGAACCGGGGACTGAAGCTTTCTTT	CASSQEPGTEAFF
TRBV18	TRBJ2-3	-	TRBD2	TGTGCCAGCTCACCTTCAGGACTAGACACAGATACGCAGTATTTT	CASSPSGLDTDTQYF
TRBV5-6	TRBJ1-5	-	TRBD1	TGTGCCAGCAGCTTCGGAGGGGGCGGGGATCAGCCCCAGCATTTT	CASSFGGGGDQPQHF
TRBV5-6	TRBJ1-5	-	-	TGTGCCAGCAGCTTCTTCGGGGGCAATCAGCCCCAGCATTTT	CASSFFGGNQPQHF
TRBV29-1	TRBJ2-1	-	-	TGCAGCGTTGAAGTAGCTCCCGATGAGCAGTTCTTC	CSVEVAPDEQFF
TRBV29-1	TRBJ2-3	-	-	TGCAGCGTTCGAGGGTGGCATGGAGATACGCAGTATTTT	CSVRGWHGDTQYF
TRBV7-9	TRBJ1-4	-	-	TGTGCCAGCAGCCATCTGGACAGTCCTACTAATGAAAAACTGTTTTTT	CASSHLDSPTNEKLFF
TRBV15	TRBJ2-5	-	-	TGTGCCACCAGCAAGATAACAGAAGAGACCCAGTACTTC	CATSKITEETQYF
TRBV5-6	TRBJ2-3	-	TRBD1	TGTGCCAGCAGCTTGGACCGGGACAGGGACACAGATACGCAGTATTTT	CASSLDRDRDTDTQYF
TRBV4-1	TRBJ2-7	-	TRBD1	TGCGCCAGCAGCCAGAAAGTCCCCCTAGAGACAGGGCTTAGCGAGCAGTACTTC	CASSQKVPLETGLSEQYF
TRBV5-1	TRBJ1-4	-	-	TGCGCCAGCAGCGCGGACGGAGGCGGTGAAAAACTGTTTTTT	CASSADGGGEKLFF
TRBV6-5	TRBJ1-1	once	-	TGTGCCAGCAGTACCCCACAGAAGAACACTGAAGCTTTCTTT	CASSTPQKNTEAFF
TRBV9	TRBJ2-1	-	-	TGTGCCAGCAGCGGACCTGGACAGAAATACAATGAGCAGTTCTTC	CASSGPGQKYNEQFF
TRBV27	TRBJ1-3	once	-	TGTGCCACCCCCCCCCACACTACAGGGTCTGGAAACACCATATATTTT	CATPPHTTGSGNTIYF
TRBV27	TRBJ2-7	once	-	TGTGCCAGCAGTCTCAAGCCCCACTACGAGCAGTACTTC	CASSLKPHYEQYF
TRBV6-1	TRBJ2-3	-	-	TGTGCCAGCAGTGAAATATCGGCGGGGCGGGATACGCAGTATTTT	CASSEISAGRDTQYF
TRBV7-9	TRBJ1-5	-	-	TGTGCCAGCAGCCGTATTAATCAGCCCCAGCATTTT	CASSRINQPQHF
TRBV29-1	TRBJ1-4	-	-	TGCAGCGTTGAAGCAGGGATGAGTGAAAAACTGTTTTTT	CSVEAGMSEKLFF
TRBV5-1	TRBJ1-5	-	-	TGCGCCAGCAGCCTAGGAAGCAATCAGCCCCAGCATTTT	CASSLGSNQPQHF
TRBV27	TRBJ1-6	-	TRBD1	TGTGCCAGCAGTTTCGGTTTACAGGGGGCCCCCCTCCACTTT	CASSFGLQGAPLHF
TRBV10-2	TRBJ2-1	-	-	TGCGCCAGCGAGGCCCACAATGAGCAGTTCTTC	CASEAHNEQFF
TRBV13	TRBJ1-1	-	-	TGTGCCAGCAGGGTTGCCCTCCGGGGGGCTACTGAAGCTTTCTTT	CASRVALRGATEAFF
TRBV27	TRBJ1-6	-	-	TGTGCCTCCCATGGGGGGGTTGGGTCCTATAATTCACCCCTCCACTTT	CASHGGVGSYNSPLHF